One T cell receptor beta chain is described in this entry. The source of the sample is a study of technical replicates of blood from a few donors. This CDR3 comprises 15 residues. V was pared by 0 bases and J by 6 bases, with 6 bases of the junction left unmatched. Germline CDR1 is GTSNPN and CDR2 is SVGIG (reference sequence). Clones were sequenced by immunoSEQ multiplex PCR, and TCRdb holds only the in-frame ones, with some missing. This sample carries 100,000 or so clones, about 96% of them seen once, and the ten largest clones take 0.36%. The source material was T cells isolated from PBMCs. The sequence was collected from a human donor in good health. This chain links TRBV30 with TRBJ2-1; 9 positions agree with TRBD2. CDR3 amino acids: CAWSVLAGGPNEQFF. The CDR3 bases are TGTGCCTGGAGTGTACTGGCGGGAGGGCCCAATGAGCAGTTCTTC.